This TCR beta chain was sequenced during a study of identical twins. In its sample, this clonotype was seen many times. Antigen: not known. Germline CDR1 reads LGHNA; CDR2 reads YNFKEQ. V was clipped by 2 bases and J by 5 bases; unmatched bases: 12. The CDR3 is 17 residues long. MiXCR, applied by TCRdb to the 5' RACE reads, yields one record per CDR3 protein. The data show 460,000 or so distinct CDR3 sequences, with about 14% seen just once and 0.52% held by the top ten. Broader study findings: Abundant beta clonotypes from cord blood bore fewer insertions; memory repertoires lacked this pattern.

These data were likewise used in another study, on yellow fever vaccine responses in identical twins.

The V and J genes are TRBV4-2 and TRBJ2-3; 8 nucleotides agree with TRBD2. The TCR comes from a woman aged 18-30 years in good health. Material for sequencing was CD4+ T cells sorted from blood. CDR3 residues: CASSQTQAGGGIDTQYF. The CDR3 DNA reads TGTGCCAGCAGCCAAACCCAGGCGGGGGGAGGGATAGATACGCAGTATTTT.